This TCR beta chain was sequenced in a study of OX40 agonist ivuxolimab in advanced cancers. The wider study: Earlier anti-PD-1, anti-PD-L1 or anti-CTLA-4 therapy was permitted; 40% had received some.

CDR1 and CDR2 from the germline V gene are LNHDA and SQIVND (reference sequence). The CDR3 contains 14 residues. V was cut by 7 bases and J by 6 bases, with 16 bases left in between. Method: immunoSEQ multiplex PCR; TCRdb's copy keeps in-frame clones and lacks some. The sample holds 65,000 to 70,000 clones, roughly nine tenths seen once. General study findings and limits: What antigens the expanded peripheral T cells recognized was never established. At 0.1 to 3.0 mg/kg and by week 6, CD4+ and CD8+ T cells in the blood had expanded clonally.

There are a few counts of this clone. Antigen specificity is unknown. This clonotype was obtained from an adult with an advanced solid tumor such as melanoma, head and neck, liver or kidney cancer. The V gene is TRBV19, the J gene TRBJ2-4; D is perhaps TRBD2 (6 bases). Sequenced here: CD4+ or CD8+ T cells sorted from blood, sampled in a trial of the OX40 agonist ivuxolimab. In DNA, the CDR3 is TGTGCCAGTAACGACAGACGGGGGACAAACATTCAGTACTTC. It encodes CASNDRRGTNIQYF.